What follows describes a single T cell receptor (beta chain). Its antigen is currently unknown. These data are taken from a study of T cells in Graves' hyperthyroidism and ophthalmopathy. Findings and limits, study-wide: The blood repertoire included most of the expanded thyroid clonotypes above 0.001.

Germline V CDR1 and CDR2: MGHDK, SYGVNS. Trimming removed 2 bases from V and 4 bases from J; junction bases left unmatched: 7. There are 16 residues in the CDR3. It was RNA transcripts that yielded the amplified TCR beta CDR3 regions. HTBI primers drove first-round RT-PCR of the TCR CDR3. TCRdb used MiXCR to reprocess the multiplex PCR reads, holding one entry per CDR3 protein. This sample has around 620,000 distinct CDR3 sequences, with approximately 14% found just once. The genes are TRBV25-1 and TRBJ2-3, with 9 bases identical to TRBD2. This TCR was sampled from a woman younger than 35 with Graves' ophthalmopathy. Sequencing was carried out using blood. This chain's CDR3 is CASSEPLAGAADTQYF. CDR3 DNA sequence: TGTGCCAGCAGTGAACCCTTAGCGGGAGCGGCAGATACGCAGTATTTT.